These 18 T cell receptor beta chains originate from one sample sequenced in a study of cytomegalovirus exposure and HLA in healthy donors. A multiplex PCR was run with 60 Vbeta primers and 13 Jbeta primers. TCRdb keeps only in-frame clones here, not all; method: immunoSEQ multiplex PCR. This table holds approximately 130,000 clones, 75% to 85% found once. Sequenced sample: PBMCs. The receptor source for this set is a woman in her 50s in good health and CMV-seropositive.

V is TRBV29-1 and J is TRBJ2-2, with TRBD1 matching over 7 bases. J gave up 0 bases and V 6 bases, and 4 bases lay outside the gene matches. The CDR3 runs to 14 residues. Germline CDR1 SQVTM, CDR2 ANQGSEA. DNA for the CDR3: TGCAGCGTACGACAGGGTACGAACACCGGGGAGCTGTTTTTT. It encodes CSVRQGTNTGELFF.

The CDR3: CASSNPPARGNEKLFF. The CDR3 DNA sequence: TGTGCCAGCAGTAACCCCCCGGCGCGGGGGAATGAAAAACTGTTTTTT. This rearrangement joins TRBV2 to TRBJ1-4; D possibly corresponds to TRBD1 (5 bases). Trimming left V 5 bases short and J 5 bases short, with 18 bases between. Germline V gene lookup returns CDR1 SNHLY and CDR2 FYNNEI. The CDR3 has 16 amino acids.

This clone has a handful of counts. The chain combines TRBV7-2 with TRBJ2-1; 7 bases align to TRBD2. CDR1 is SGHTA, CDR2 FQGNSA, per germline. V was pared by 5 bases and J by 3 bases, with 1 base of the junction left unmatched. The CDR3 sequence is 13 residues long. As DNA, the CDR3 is TGTGCCAGCAGCCGGACTAGCTACAATGAGCAGTTCTTC. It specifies CASSRTSYNEQFF.

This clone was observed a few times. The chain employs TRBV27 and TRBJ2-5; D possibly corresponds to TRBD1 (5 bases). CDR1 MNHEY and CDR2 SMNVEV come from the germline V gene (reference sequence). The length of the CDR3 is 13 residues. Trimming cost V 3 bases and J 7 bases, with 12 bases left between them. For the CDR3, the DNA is TGTGCCAGCAGTTTCTTGGGGCTGGGGACCCAGTACTTC. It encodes CASSFLGLGTQYF.

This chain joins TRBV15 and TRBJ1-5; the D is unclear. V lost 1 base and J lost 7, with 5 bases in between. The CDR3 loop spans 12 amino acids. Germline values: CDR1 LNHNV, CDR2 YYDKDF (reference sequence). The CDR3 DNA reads TGTGCCACCAGCAGAGTGGCCCAGCCCCAGCATTTT. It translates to CATSRVAQPQHF.

CDR3 sequence reads: CASSEGGPYNEQFF. In DNA form, the CDR3 reads TGTGCCAGCAGTGAGGGCGGGCCCTACAATGAGCAGTTCTTC. V and J are TRBV6-4 and TRBJ2-1, with D possibly matching TRBD2 (5 bases). CDR1 and CDR2 (germline): MRHNA, SNTAGT. V lost 3 bases and J 2 bases, leaving 8 bases between the germline ends. This CDR3 spans 14 amino acids.

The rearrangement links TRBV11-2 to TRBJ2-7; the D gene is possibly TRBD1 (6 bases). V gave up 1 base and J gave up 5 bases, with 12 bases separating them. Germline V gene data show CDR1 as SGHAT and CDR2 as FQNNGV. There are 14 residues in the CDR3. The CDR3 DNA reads TGTGCCAGCAGCTTAGGCACAGGGCGAAACGAGCAGTACTTC. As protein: CASSLGTGRNEQYF.

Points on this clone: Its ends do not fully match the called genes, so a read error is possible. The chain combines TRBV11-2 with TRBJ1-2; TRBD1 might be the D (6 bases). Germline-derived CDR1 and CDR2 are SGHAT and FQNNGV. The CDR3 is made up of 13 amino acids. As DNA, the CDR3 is TGTGCCAGCAACTTAGAGCCGGGGGGCGGCTACACCTTC. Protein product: CASNLEPGGGYTF.

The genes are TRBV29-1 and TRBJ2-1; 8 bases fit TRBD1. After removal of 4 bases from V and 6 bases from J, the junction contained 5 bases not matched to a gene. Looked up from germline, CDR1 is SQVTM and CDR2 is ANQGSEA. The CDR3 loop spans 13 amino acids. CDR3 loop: CSVVDRVPNEQFF. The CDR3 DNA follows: TGCAGCGTTGTGGACAGGGTACCCAATGAGCAGTTCTTC.

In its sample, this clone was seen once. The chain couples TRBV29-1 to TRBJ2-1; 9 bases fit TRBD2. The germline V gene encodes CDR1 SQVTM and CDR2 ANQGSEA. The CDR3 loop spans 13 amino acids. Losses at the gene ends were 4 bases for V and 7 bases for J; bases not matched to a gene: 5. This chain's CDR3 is CSVASGDRNEQFF. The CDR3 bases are TGCAGCGTTGCTAGCGGGGATCGGAATGAGCAGTTCTTC.

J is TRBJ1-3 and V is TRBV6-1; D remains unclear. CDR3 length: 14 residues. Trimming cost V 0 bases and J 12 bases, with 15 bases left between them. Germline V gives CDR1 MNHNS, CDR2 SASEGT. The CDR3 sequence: CASSEARGSGGIYF. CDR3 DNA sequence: TGTGCCAGCAGTGAAGCGCGGGGTAGCGGAGGCATATATTTT.

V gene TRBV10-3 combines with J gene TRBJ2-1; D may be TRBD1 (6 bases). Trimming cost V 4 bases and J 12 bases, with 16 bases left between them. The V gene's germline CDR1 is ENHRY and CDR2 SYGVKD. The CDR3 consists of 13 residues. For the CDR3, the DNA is TGTGCCATCAGTGGGACAAAGGACAGAGGGCAGTTCTTC. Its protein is CAISGTKDRGQFF.

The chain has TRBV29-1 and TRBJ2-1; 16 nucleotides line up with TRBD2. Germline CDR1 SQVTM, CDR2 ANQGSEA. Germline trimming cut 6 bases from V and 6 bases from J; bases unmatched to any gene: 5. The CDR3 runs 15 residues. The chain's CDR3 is CSVGTSGRALNEQFF. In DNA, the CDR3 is TGCAGCGTCGGGACTAGCGGGAGGGCCCTCAATGAGCAGTTCTTC.

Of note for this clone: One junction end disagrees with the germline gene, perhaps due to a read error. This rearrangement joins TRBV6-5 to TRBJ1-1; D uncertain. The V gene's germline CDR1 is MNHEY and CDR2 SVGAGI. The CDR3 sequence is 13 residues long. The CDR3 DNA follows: TGTGCCAGCGGTTACACAGAGAACACTGAAGCTTTCTTT. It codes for CASGYTENTEAFF.

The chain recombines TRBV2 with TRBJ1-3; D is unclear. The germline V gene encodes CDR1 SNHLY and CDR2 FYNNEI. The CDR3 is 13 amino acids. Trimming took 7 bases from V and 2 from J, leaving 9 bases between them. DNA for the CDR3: TGTGCCAGCACCGCGGGTCCTGGAAACACCATATATTTT. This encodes CASTAGPGNTIYF.

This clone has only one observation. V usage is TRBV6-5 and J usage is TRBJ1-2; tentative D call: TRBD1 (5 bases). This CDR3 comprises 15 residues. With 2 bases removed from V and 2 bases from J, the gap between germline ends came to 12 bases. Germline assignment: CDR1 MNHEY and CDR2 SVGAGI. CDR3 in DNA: TGTGCCAGCAGTTACGGTATGGGGCACAACTATGGCTACACCTTC. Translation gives CASSYGMGHNYGYTF.

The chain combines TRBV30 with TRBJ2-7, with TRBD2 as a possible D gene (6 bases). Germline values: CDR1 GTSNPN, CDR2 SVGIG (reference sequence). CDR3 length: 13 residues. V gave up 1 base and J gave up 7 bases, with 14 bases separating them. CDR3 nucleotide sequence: TGTGCCTGGAGTGCAGAGGACCGGGGGGAGCAGTACTTC. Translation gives CAWSAEDRGEQYF.

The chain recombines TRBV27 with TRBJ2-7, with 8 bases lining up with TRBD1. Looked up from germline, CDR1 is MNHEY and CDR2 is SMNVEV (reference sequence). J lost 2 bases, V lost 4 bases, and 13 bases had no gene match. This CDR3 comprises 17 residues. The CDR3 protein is CASSSLLKTGVTYEQYF. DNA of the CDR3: TGTGCCAGCAGTTCACTGCTTAAGACAGGGGTGACCTACGAGCAGTACTTC.